This is a list of T cell receptor beta chains from one sample in a study of T cells in Graves' hyperthyroidism and ophthalmopathy. TCRdb re-analysed the multiplex PCR reads in MiXCR, keeping a single row per CDR3 protein. Of roughly 580,000 distinct CDR3 sequences listed, 35% to 55% are singletons. The sequenced sample was peripheral blood or thyroid tissue (not recorded which). The source is a woman younger than 30 with Graves' hyperthyroidism. Each CDR3 is given without its conserved first and last residue. The order of the fields is V gene, J gene, CDR3 protein.

TRBV10-3,TRBJ2-5,ASSQESGRSLYQETQY
TRBV7-2,TRBJ1-1,ASSSRQGADTEAF
TRBV24-1,TRBJ2-5,ATSDLGGIVGETQY
TRBV7-9,TRBJ2-7,ASSLALGVWYEQY
TRBV20-1,TRBJ2-6,SARVGTGANVLT
TRBV20-1,TRBJ1-1,SARPVMNTEAF
TRBV7-2,TRBJ2-7,ASSVSGGMRVYEQY
TRBV2,TRBJ1-2,ASSLKGTAYGYT
TRBV15,TRBJ2-6,ATSLGQGSGANVLT
TRBV19,TRBJ2-6,ASSLLVGSGANVLT
TRBV2,TRBJ1-2,ASSAGRGGADYGYT
TRBV5-1,TRBJ2-6,ASRREGLSGANVLT
TRBV15,TRBJ2-2,ATSRGDRNTGELF
TRBV6-2/TRBV6-3,TRBJ1-4,ASSYSMGWNEKLF
TRBV25-1,TRBJ1-2,ASSGDRDTGYT
TRBV6-5,TRBJ2-7,ASSSSTDEQY
TRBV29-1,TRBJ1-1,SAGATNTEAF
TRBV7-3,TRBJ2-5,ASSGNREETQY
TRBV10-3,TRBJ2-5,AIPTGEETQY
TRBV25-1,TRBJ2-5,ASSPEGRTQETQY
TRBV20-1,TRBJ1-1,SAPRQNTEAF
TRBV10-3,TRBJ1-4,ASNTNEKLF
TRBV20-1,TRBJ1-5,SAPAVGSNQPQH
TRBV7-8,TRBJ1-2,ASSSENYGYT
TRBV15,TRBJ1-1,ATSSRGDTEAF
TRBV2,TRBJ1-3,ASRWSDTIY